Sequencing of this T cell receptor beta chain was carried out in a study of a mutant IDH1 vaccine in newly diagnosed glioma. Time point noted: week 47, end of study. Mutant IDH1 20-mer peptide, at 300 ug, made up each vaccine dose, with topical imiquimod. The CDR3 has 15 amino acids. V trimming: 4 bases; J trimming: 0 bases; junction bases outside the gene matches: 2. Germline V gene data show CDR1 as SQVTM and CDR2 as ANQGSEA. Using immunoSEQ multiplex PCR, the repertoire was profiled, and TCRdb retains in-frame clones only, with some absent. The table has roughly 35,000 clones, 75% seen once; the top ten hold around 8.9%. A word on this clone: Its antigen is still unknown.

The sample in question was PBMCs, obtained from a glioma patient whose treatment included an IDH1 peptide vaccine. V gene TRBV29-1 combines with J gene TRBJ2-4; 11 positions match TRBD2. The clonotype originates from a man aged 35-49 years with glioma. The CDR3 is CSVVGTSGAKNIQYF. The DNA for the CDR3 is TGCAGCGTTGTCGGGACTAGCGGAGCCAAAAACATTCAGTACTTC.